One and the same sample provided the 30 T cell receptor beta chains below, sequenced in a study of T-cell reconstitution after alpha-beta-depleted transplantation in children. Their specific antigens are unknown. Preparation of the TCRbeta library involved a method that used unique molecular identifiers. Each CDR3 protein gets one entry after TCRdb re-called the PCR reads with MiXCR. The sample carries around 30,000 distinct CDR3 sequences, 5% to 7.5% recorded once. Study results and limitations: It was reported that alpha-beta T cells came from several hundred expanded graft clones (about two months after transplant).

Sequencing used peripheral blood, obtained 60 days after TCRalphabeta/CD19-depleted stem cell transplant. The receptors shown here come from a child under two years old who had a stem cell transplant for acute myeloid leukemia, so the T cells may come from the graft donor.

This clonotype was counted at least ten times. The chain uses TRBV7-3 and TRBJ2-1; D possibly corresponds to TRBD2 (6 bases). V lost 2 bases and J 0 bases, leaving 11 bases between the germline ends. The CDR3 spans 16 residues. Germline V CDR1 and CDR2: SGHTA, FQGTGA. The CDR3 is CASSLQPAGSYNEQFF. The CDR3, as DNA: TGTGCCAGCAGCTTACAACCAGCGGGCTCCTACAATGAGCAGTTCTTC.

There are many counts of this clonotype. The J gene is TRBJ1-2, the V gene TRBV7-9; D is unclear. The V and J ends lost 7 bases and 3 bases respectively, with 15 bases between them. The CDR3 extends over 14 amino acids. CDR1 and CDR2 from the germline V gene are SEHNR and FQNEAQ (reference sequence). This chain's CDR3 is CASIPFGQDYGYTF. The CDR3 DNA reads TGTGCCAGCATCCCTTTCGGGCAGGACTATGGCTACACCTTC.

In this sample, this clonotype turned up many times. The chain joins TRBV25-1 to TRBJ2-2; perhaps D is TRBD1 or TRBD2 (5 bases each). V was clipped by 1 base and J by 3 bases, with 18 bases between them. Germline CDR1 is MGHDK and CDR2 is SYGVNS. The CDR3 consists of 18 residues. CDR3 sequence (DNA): TGTGCCAGCAGTGAATCCCGTCCGGGGCCGGATTACACCGGGGAGCTGTTTTTT. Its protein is CASSESRPGPDYTGELFF.

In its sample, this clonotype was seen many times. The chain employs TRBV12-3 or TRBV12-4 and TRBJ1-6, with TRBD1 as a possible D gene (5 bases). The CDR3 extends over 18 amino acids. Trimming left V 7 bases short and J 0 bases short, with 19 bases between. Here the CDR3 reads CASTQRGMQGSYNSPLHF. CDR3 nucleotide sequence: TGTGCCAGCACTCAACGGGGTATGCAGGGCTCCTATAATTCACCCCTCCACTTT.

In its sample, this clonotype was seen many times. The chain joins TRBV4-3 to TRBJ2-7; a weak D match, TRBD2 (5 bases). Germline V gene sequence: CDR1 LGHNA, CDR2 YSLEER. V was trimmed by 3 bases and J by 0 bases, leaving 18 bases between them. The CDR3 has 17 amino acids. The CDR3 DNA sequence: TGCGCCAGCAGCCAGGGGTTTGGGAGCGGAGGCTCCTACGAGCAGTACTTC. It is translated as CASSQGFGSGGSYEQYF.

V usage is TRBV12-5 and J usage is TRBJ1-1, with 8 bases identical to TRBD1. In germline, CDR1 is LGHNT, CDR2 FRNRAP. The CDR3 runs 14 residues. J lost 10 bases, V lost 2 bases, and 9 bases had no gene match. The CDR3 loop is CASGLRFGTGRAFF. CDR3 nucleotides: TGTGCTAGTGGTTTGAGATTTGGGACAGGCAGAGCTTTCTTT. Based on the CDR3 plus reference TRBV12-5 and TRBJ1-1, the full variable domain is DARVTQTPRHKVTEMGQEVTMRCQPILGHNTVFWYRQTMMQGLELLAYFRNRAPLDDSGMPKDRFSAEMPDATLATLKIQPSEPRDSAVYFCASGLRFGTGRAFFGQGTRLTVV.

DNA for the CDR3: TGTGCCAGCAGCCCTGAGAAAGGGGTGCGGGGCAGCGAGACCCAGTACTTC. Translating it yields CASSPEKGVRGSETQYF. The rearrangement uses TRBV7-9 and TRBJ2-5, with D perhaps matching TRBD2 (6 bases). The CDR3 length is 17 residues. Trimming took 5 bases from V and 5 from J, leaving 24 bases between them. Germline V gene lookup returns CDR1 SEHNR and CDR2 FQNEAQ (reference sequence).

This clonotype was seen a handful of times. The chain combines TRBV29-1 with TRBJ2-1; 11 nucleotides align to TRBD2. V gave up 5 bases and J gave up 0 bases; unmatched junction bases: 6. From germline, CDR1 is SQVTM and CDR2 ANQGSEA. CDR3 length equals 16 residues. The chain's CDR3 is CSVILAGGSSYNEQFF. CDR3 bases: TGCAGCGTTATTTTAGCGGGAGGGAGCTCCTACAATGAGCAGTTCTTC.

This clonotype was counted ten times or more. The CDR3 region has the DNA TGCAGTGCTAGATCCGCTATTCAAGAGACCCAGTACTTC. Amino acid sequence: CSARSAIQETQYF. V is TRBV20-1 and J is TRBJ2-5, with D hard to call. The ends were cut back, 2 bases at V and 2 bases at J, with 9 bases in the middle. CDR3 length equals 13 residues. Per the germline V gene, CDR1 is DFQATT and CDR2 is SNEGSKA (reference sequence).

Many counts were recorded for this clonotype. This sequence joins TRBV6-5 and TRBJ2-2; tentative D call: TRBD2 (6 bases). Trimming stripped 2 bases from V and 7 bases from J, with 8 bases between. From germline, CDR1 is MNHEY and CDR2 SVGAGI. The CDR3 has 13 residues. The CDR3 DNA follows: TGTGCCAGCAGTTACCGGGGGAACGGGGAGCTGTTTTTT. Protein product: CASSYRGNGELFF.

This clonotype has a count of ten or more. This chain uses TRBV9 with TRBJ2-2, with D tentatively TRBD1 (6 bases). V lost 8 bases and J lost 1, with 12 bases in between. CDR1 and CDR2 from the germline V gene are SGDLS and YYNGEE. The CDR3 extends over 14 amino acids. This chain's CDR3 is CASTGTLNTGELFF. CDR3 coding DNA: TGTGCCAGTACCGGGACACTGAACACCGGGGAGCTGTTTTTT. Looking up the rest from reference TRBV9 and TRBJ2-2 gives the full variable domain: DSGVTQTPKHLITATGQRVTLRCSPRSGDLSVYWYQQSLDQGLQFLIQYYNGEERAKGNILERFSAQQFPDLHSELNLSSLELGDSALYFCASTGTLNTGELFFGEGSRLTVL.

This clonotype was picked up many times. The CDR3 DNA is TGTGCCAGCAGCCAAGACACATTGGGGGGGAAGACCCAGTACTTC. It specifies CASSQDTLGGKTQYF. The chain carries TRBV3-1 and TRBJ2-5; 7 positions match TRBD2. CDR1 and CDR2 from the germline V gene are LGHDT and YNNKEL (reference sequence). V shed 0 bases, J shed 6 bases, and the junction held 7 bases outside the gene matches. There are 15 residues in the CDR3.

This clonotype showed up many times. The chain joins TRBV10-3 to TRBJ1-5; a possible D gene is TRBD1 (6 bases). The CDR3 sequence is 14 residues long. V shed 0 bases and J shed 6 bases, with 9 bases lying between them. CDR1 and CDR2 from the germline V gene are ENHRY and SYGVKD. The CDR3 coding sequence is TGTGCCATCAGTGAGTCCGGGGGGCCTCAGCCCCAGCATTTT. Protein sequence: CAISESGGPQPQHF.

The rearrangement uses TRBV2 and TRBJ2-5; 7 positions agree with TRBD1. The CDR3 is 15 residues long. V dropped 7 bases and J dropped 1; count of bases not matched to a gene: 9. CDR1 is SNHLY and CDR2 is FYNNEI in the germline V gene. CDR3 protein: CASITGEGVQETQYF. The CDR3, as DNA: TGTGCCAGCATTACAGGGGAAGGGGTCCAAGAGACCCAGTACTTC.

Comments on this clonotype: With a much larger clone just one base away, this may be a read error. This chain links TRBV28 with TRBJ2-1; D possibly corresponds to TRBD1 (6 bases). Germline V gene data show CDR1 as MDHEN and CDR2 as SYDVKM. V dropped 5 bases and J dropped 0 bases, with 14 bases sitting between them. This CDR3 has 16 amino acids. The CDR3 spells CASSQGSGASYNEQFF. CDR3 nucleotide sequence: TGTGCCAGCAGTCAGGGGTCAGGCGCCTCCTACAATGAGCAGTTCTTC. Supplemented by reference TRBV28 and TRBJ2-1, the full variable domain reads DVKVTQSSRYLVKRTGEKVFLECVQDMDHENMFWYRQDPGLGLRLIYFSYDVKMKEKGDIPEGYSVSREKKERFSLILESASTNQTSMYLCASSQGSGASYNEQFFGPGTRLTVL.

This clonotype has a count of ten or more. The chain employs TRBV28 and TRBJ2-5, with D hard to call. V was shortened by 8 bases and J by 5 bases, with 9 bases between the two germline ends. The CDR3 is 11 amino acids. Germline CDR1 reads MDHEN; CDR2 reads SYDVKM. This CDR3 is CASGVRETQYF. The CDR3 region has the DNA TGTGCCAGCGGTGTAAGGGAGACCCAGTACTTC.

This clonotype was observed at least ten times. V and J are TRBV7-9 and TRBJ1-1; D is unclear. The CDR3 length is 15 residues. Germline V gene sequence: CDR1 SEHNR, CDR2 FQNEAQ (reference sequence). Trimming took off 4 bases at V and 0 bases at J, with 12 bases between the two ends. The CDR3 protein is CASSSTSTLNTEAFF. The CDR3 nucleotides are TGTGCCAGCAGCTCGACATCTACCTTGAACACTGAAGCTTTCTTT.

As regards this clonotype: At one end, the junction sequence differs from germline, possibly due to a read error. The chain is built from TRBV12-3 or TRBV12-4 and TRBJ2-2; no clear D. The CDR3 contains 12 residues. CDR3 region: CAISLGTGELFF. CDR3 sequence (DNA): TGTGCCATCAGTTTGGGCACCGGGGAGCTGTTTTTT.

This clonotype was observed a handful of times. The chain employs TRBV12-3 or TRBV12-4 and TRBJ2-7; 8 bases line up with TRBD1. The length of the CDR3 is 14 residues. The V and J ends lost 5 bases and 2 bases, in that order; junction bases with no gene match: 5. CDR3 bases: TGTGCCAGCAGTCGCTGGACAGGGACCTACGAGCAGTACTTC. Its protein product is CASSRWTGTYEQYF.

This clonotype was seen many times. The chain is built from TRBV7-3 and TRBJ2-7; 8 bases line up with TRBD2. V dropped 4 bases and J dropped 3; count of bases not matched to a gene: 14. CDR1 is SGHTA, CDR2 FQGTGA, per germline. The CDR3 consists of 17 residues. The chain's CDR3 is CASSSLGLATSIYEQYF. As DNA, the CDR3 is TGTGCCAGCAGCTCCCTTGGACTAGCAACTTCAATCTACGAGCAGTACTTC.

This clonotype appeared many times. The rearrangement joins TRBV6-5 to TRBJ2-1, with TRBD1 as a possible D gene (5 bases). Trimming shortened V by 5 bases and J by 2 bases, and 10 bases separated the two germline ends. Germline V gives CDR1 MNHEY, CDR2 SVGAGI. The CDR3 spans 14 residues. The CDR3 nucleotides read TGTGCCAGCAGTATCGACAGTACCTACAATGAGCAGTTCTTC. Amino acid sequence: CASSIDSTYNEQFF.

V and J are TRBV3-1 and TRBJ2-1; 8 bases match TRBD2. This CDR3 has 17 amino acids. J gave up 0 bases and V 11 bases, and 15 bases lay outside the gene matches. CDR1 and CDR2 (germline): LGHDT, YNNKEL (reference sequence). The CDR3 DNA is TGTGCCTCCTGCCAAAGAGCGGGGGCCAGCTCCTACAATGAGCAGTTCTTC. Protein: CASCQRAGASSYNEQFF.

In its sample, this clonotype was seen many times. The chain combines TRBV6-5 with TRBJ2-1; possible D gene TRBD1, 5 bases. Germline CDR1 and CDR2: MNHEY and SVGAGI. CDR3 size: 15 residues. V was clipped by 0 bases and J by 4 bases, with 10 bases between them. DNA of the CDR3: TGTGCCAGCAGTTACTCTATACAGGTATACAATGAGCAGTTCTTC. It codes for CASSYSIQVYNEQFF.

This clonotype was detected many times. CDR3: CASSLKRLDNSPLHF. DNA of the CDR3: TGTGCCAGCAGCCTCAAGAGGCTGGATAATTCACCCCTCCACTTT. The chain links TRBV27 to TRBJ1-6, with D uncertain. Germline V gene lookup returns CDR1 MNHEY and CDR2 SMNVEV (reference sequence). V lost 6 bases and J 5 bases, leaving 14 bases between the germline ends. The CDR3 is made up of 15 amino acids.

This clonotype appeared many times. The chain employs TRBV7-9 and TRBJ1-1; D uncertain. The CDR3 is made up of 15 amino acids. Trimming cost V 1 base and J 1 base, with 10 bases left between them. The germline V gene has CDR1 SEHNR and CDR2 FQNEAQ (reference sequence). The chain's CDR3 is CASSLDLKANTEAFF. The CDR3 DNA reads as TGTGCCAGCAGCTTAGACTTAAAGGCGAACACTGAAGCTTTCTTT.

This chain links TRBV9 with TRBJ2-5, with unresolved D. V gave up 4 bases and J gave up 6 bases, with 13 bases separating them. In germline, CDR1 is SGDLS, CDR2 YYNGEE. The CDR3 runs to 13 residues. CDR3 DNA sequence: TGTGCCAGCAGCTCAGATTGGGGAAAGACCCAGTACTTC. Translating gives CASSSDWGKTQYF.

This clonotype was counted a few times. Here the CDR3 DNA reads TGTGCCAGTAGCCCAACCGTGTCGAACACTGAAGCTTTCTTT. This translates into CASSPTVSNTEAFF. The chain joins TRBV19 to TRBJ1-1; no firm D call. Between the trimmed V and J ends, which lost 6 bases and 1 base, there was a span of 12 bases. This CDR3 spans 14 amino acids. The V gene's germline CDR1 is LNHDA and CDR2 SQIVND (reference sequence).

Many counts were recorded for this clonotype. The CDR3 here is CASSFRAGPQETQYF. DNA for the CDR3: TGTGCCAGCAGCTTTAGGGCTGGGCCGCAAGAGACCCAGTACTTC. The chain combines TRBV7-6 with TRBJ2-5; unclear D gene. The CDR3 totals 15 residues. Trimming removed 3 bases from V and 2 bases from J, with 13 bases in between. CDR1 is SGHVS, CDR2 FNYEAQ, per germline. Combining the CDR3 with reference TRBV7-6 and TRBJ2-5 gives the whole variable domain GAGVSQSPRYKVTKRGQDVALRCDPISGHVSLYWYRQALGQGPEFLTYFNYEAQQDKSGLPNDRFSAERPEGSISTLTIQRTEQRDSAMYRCASSFRAGPQETQYFGPGTRLLVL.

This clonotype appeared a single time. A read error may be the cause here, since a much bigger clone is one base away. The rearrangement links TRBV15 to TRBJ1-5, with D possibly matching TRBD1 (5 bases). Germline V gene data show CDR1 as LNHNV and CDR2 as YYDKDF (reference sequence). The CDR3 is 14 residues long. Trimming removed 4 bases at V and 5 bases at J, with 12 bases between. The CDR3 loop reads CATSTGTSDQPQHF. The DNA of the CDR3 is TGTGCCACCAGCACAGGGACGAGCGATCAGCCCCAGCATTTT.

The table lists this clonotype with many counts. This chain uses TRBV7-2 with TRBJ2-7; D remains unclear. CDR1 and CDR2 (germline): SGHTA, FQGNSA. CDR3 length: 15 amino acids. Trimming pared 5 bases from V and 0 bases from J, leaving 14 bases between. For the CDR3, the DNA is TGTGCCAGCAGCCAAGGACGCCATCCCTCCTACGAGCAGTACTTC. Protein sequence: CASSQGRHPSYEQYF.